This T cell receptor beta chain is from a study of cytomegalovirus exposure and HLA in healthy donors. V was pared by 6 bases and J by 1 base, with 7 bases of the junction left unmatched. CDR1 is SGHRS, CDR2 YFSETQ, per germline. This CDR3 contains 16 residues. This clone was seen a handful of times. Its antigen remains unidentified. The study's findings and limits: In a later analysis, a missense DCLRE1C variant was linked to TCR beta V- and J-gene trimming.

The PCR employed 60 Vbeta primers together with 13 Jbeta primers. Per the authors' pipeline: Later, an analysis found around 80 million unique TCR beta chains, and about 10 million of these were shared. Sequencing was performed with immunoSEQ multiplex PCR; in TCRdb, only in-frame clones are kept and a portion is missing. The V and J calls and the clone size are those of that table, but D and trimming were determined from the DNA. Counted here are a few hundred thousand clones, almost 80% occurring once; the ten biggest clones make up roughly 1.9%. The gene calls are TRBV5-1 and TRBJ2-6, with 7 nucleotides matching TRBD1. The sample was PBMCs. The clonotype was recovered from a man between 18 and 29 years old in good health and CMV-seronegative. DNA for the CDR3: TGCGCCAGCACCCCGGGACAGAGATCTGGGGCCAACGTCCTGACTTTC. This codes for CASTPGQRSGANVLTF.